A single sample gave rise to the 24 T cell receptor beta chains below, sequenced in a study of T-cell memory formation after mild COVID-19. TCRdb passed the 5' RACE reads through MiXCR, listing each CDR3 protein once. This sample has roughly 350,000 distinct CDR3 sequences, with 28% found just once. Sequenced input: PBMCs or a T cell subset sorted from them (not recorded which). The origin of the receptors is an adult woman who had mild COVID-19 (a few samples of this study predate the infection). Cell type and time point are not known.

A few counts support this clonotype. This chain joins TRBV5-1 and TRBJ2-5; D perhaps matches TRBD2 (5 bases). The CDR3 totals 14 residues. Germline CDR1 is SGHRS and CDR2 is YFSETQ. Trimming removed 2 bases from V and 0 bases from J, with 8 bases in between. Written as DNA, the CDR3 is TGCGCCAGCAGCTTTGGACTGGACCAAGAGACCCAGTACTTC. As protein: CASSFGLDQETQYF.

The chain combines TRBV7-6 with TRBJ2-2; 11 bases agree with TRBD2. J was trimmed by 7 bases and V by 0 bases; bases with no gene match: 10. CDR1 and CDR2 (germline): SGHVS, FNYEAQ. The CDR3 runs to 18 residues. CDR3 bases: TGTGCCAGCAGCTTAGCTTCACTAGCGGGAGAGCTTGGCGGGGAGCTGTTTTTT. This codes for CASSLASLAGELGGELFF.

The table lists this clonotype with a few counts. The V gene is TRBV7-6, the J gene TRBJ2-3; either TRBD1 or TRBD2 may fit D (5 bases each). This CDR3 has 16 amino acids. V was cut by 5 bases and J by 3 bases, with 18 bases left in between. Germline lookup yields CDR1 SGHVS and CDR2 FNYEAQ. CDR3 protein: CASSTGGFRATDTQYF. The CDR3 nucleotides read TGTGCCAGCAGCACGGGCGGGTTCAGGGCAACAGATACGCAGTATTTT.

The chain has TRBV4-3 and TRBJ1-1, with D possibly TRBD1 on 5 matching bases. The CDR3 sequence is 14 residues long. Germline V gene lookup returns CDR1 LGHNA and CDR2 YSLEER. V was clipped by 1 base and J by 2 bases, with 8 bases between them. CDR3 loop: CASSQVWGNTEAFF. CDR3 nucleotide sequence: TGCGCCAGCAGCCAAGTGTGGGGCAACACTGAAGCTTTCTTT.

This clonotype was seen many times. The chain uses TRBV29-1 and TRBJ2-7; TRBD1 might be the D (6 bases). Trimming removed 4 bases at V and 4 bases at J, with 17 bases between. This CDR3 comprises 14 residues. From germline, CDR1 is SQVTM and CDR2 ANQGSEA. This CDR3 is CSVVSSGVWYEQYF. In nucleotides, the CDR3 is TGCAGCGTTGTCTCGTCAGGGGTTTGGTACGAGCAGTACTTC.

DNA for the CDR3: TGTGCCAGCTCACCACCCTACCGGGCCTCGGCCCAAGAGACCCAGTACTTC. It specifies CASSPPYRASAQETQYF. The V gene is TRBV18, the J gene TRBJ2-5; the D is unclear. The CDR3 has 17 amino acids. The germline V and J ends were trimmed by 0 bases and 1 base, with 15 bases remaining between them. In germline, CDR1 is KGHSH, CDR2 LQKENI.

This chain joins TRBV27 and TRBJ2-3; tentatively, D is TRBD2 (5 bases). The V end was cut by 7 bases, the J end by 1 base, with 15 bases between. The CDR3 runs 15 residues. CDR1 is MNHEY and CDR2 is SMNVEV in the germline V gene (reference sequence). CDR3 nucleotide sequence: TGTGCCAGCACCGATGCGGGCCCACGCACAGATACGCAGTATTTT. Its protein is CASTDAGPRTDTQYF.

V is TRBV5-4 and J is TRBJ2-5, with 8 positions matching TRBD1. The CDR3 is made up of 17 amino acids. Germline V gives CDR1 SGHNT, CDR2 YYREEE (reference sequence). J was trimmed by 4 bases and V by 0 bases; bases with no gene match: 11. In nucleotides, the CDR3 is TGTGCCAGCAGCTTGGAGGGGCAGGGGGCGATTTCAGAGACCCAGTACTTC. This sequence encodes CASSLEGQGAISETQYF.

This clonotype was seen more than once but under ten times. The genes are TRBV5-5 and TRBJ2-3, with 8 bases aligning to TRBD2. Germline V CDR1 and CDR2: SGHKS, YYEKEE (reference sequence). V shed 1 base and J 3 bases; nucleotides not matched to a gene: 7. This CDR3 spans 16 amino acids. The CDR3 DNA sequence: TGTGCCAGCAGCTTGTTCGTAGCGGGGAGGACAGATACGCAGTATTTT. Its translation: CASSLFVAGRTDTQYF.

This clonotype was detected a few times. J is TRBJ2-2 and V is TRBV20-1; D might be TRBD1 or TRBD2, each matching 5 bases. The ends were cut back, 2 bases at V and 0 bases at J, with 13 bases in the middle. Germline assignment: CDR1 DFQATT and CDR2 SNEGSKA (reference sequence). CDR3 length: 16 amino acids. CDR3 coding DNA: TGCAGTGCTAGATCTTATGAGGGACCGAACACCGGGGAGCTGTTTTTT. This codes for CSARSYEGPNTGELFF.

The table lists this clonotype with a few counts. DNA of the CDR3: TGCGCCAGCAGCCAAGATCAGTTTTCGGCAGGGCGAATCTCCTACGAGCAGTACTTC. Amino acids: CASSQDQFSAGRISYEQYF. This chain joins TRBV4-3 and TRBJ2-7, with D possibly TRBD1 on 5 matching bases. Trimming stripped 0 bases from V and 0 bases from J, with 21 bases between. This CDR3 is built from 19 residues. The germline gives CDR1 LGHNA, CDR2 YSLEER.

This clonotype has more than one count but fewer than ten. The rearrangement uses TRBV6-5 and TRBJ2-1, with TRBD1 matching over 7 bases. The CDR3 totals 13 residues. Germline CDR1 and CDR2: MNHEY and SVGAGI. With 6 bases clipped from V and 7 bases from J, the junction kept 6 bases outside the gene matches. The CDR3 DNA reads TGTGCCAGCAGGACACAGGGGTTGAATGAGCAGTTCTTC. Its protein is CASRTQGLNEQFF.

This clonotype came up a few times. The CDR3 reads CASSVEVLPHYEQYF. The CDR3 DNA is TGCGCCAGCAGCGTGGAAGTGCTGCCCCACTACGAGCAGTACTTC. The genes are TRBV5-1 and TRBJ2-7; D is ambiguous. CDR3 length equals 15 residues. From germline, CDR1 is SGHRS and CDR2 YFSETQ. Trimming removed 4 bases at V and 3 bases at J, with 17 bases between.

The table lists this clonotype with a few counts. This chain uses TRBV2 with TRBJ2-7; TRBD2 aligns across 7 bases. This CDR3 has 15 amino acids. From germline, CDR1 is SNHLY and CDR2 FYNNEI. The junction had 8 bases not matched to a gene; V was cut back by 4 bases and J by 2 bases. CDR3 in amino acids: CASSGASGRTYEQYF. The CDR3 coding sequence is TGTGCCAGCAGTGGGGCCTCCGGGAGGACCTACGAGCAGTACTTC.

This clonotype was seen a handful of times. This chain links TRBV12-3 or TRBV12-4 with TRBJ2-5, with 9 bases identical to TRBD2. This CDR3 spans 15 amino acids. J was trimmed by 2 bases and V by 5 bases; bases with no gene match: 6. The CDR3 spells CASSPPTSGQETQYF. DNA for the CDR3: TGTGCCAGCAGTCCCCCGACTAGCGGACAAGAGACCCAGTACTTC.

The rearrangement links TRBV5-1 to TRBJ2-1; D may be TRBD1 (6 bases). Germline values: CDR1 SGHRS, CDR2 YFSETQ. The CDR3 covers 15 residues. V was cut by 0 bases and J by 4 bases, with 11 bases left in between. DNA of the CDR3: TGCGCCAGCAGCTTGGCCAAGGGGGATTACAATGAGCAGTTCTTC. As protein: CASSLAKGDYNEQFF.

This clonotype was recorded a few times. The V and J genes are TRBV11-2 and TRBJ2-4; 9 bases map to TRBD1. J was trimmed by 0 bases and V by 5 bases; bases with no gene match: 14. The CDR3 extends over 19 amino acids. Germline V gene data show CDR1 as SGHAT and CDR2 as FQNNGV. CDR3 region: CASSPSRDRVFIAKNIQYF. In DNA form, the CDR3 reads TGTGCCAGCAGCCCCAGCCGGGACAGGGTGTTCATAGCCAAAAACATTCAGTACTTC.

This chain uses TRBV5-6 with TRBJ2-1; D is ambiguous. Germline-derived CDR1 and CDR2 are SGHDT and YYEEEE. This CDR3 region has 13 residues. With 2 bases removed from V and 4 bases from J, the gap between germline ends came to 7 bases. The CDR3 sequence: CASSFVRYNEQFF. CDR3 in DNA: TGTGCCAGCAGCTTTGTGCGATACAATGAGCAGTTCTTC.

This CDR3 is CASSLAGLTSPLHF. The CDR3 coding sequence is TGTGCCAGCAGTTTAGCAGGGCTAACTTCACCCCTCCACTTT. The rearrangement joins TRBV12-3 or TRBV12-4 to TRBJ1-6; D remains ambiguous. Trimming left V 0 bases short and J 9 bases short, with 9 bases between. This CDR3 has 14 residues.

The gene calls are TRBV24-1 and TRBJ2-7, with D perhaps TRBD1 (6 bases). Trimming cost V 3 bases and J 6 bases, with 20 bases left between them. This CDR3 has 16 amino acids. CDR1 and CDR2 (germline): KGHDR, SFDVKD. The chain's CDR3 is CATSDQGGVRISEQYF. CDR3 nucleotide sequence: TGTGCCACCAGTGATCAAGGGGGTGTCCGGATTTCCGAGCAGTACTTC.

This clonotype has a single count. The genes are TRBV27 and TRBJ1-2, with TRBD1 matching 8 bases. J was trimmed by 4 bases and V by 3 bases; bases with no gene match: 7. CDR3 length equals 15 residues. CDR1 and CDR2 (germline): MNHEY, SMNVEV (reference sequence). The CDR3 sequence: CASSLGPTGVYGYTF. The CDR3 bases are TGTGCCAGCAGTTTGGGCCCGACAGGGGTCTATGGCTACACCTTC.

The chain employs TRBV24-1 and TRBJ2-2; the D call may be TRBD1 or TRBD2 (6 bases each). This CDR3 comprises 17 residues. Germline CDR1 is KGHDR and CDR2 is SFDVKD. Deletions cut 0 bases from V and 4 bases from J, with 14 bases between. The CDR3 DNA reads as TGTGCCACCAGTGATTTGTTAGGGGGGCAAAGCACCGGGGAGCTGTTTTTT. It is translated as CATSDLLGGQSTGELFF.

The CDR3 sequence is CASSLGVASGGADNEQFF. In nucleotides, the CDR3 is TGTGCCAGCAGCTTAGGGGTGGCTAGCGGGGGGGCCGACAATGAGCAGTTCTTC. V usage is TRBV7-9 and J usage is TRBJ2-1; 12 nucleotides match TRBD2. Germline values: CDR1 SEHNR, CDR2 FQNEAQ (reference sequence). With 1 base clipped from V and 5 bases from J, the junction kept 9 bases outside the gene matches. This CDR3 is built from 18 residues.

This clonotype occurred a few times. The chain employs TRBV5-1 and TRBJ2-1, with TRBD1 matching 10 bases. The germline V gene has CDR1 SGHRS and CDR2 YFSETQ. The J segment lost 1 base and the V segment lost 3 bases, leaving 7 bases of the junction unmatched. This CDR3 has 17 residues. The CDR3 sequence is CASSSRQGARSYNEQFF. CDR3 sequence (DNA): TGCGCCAGCAGCTCGAGACAGGGGGCTAGATCCTACAATGAGCAGTTCTTC.